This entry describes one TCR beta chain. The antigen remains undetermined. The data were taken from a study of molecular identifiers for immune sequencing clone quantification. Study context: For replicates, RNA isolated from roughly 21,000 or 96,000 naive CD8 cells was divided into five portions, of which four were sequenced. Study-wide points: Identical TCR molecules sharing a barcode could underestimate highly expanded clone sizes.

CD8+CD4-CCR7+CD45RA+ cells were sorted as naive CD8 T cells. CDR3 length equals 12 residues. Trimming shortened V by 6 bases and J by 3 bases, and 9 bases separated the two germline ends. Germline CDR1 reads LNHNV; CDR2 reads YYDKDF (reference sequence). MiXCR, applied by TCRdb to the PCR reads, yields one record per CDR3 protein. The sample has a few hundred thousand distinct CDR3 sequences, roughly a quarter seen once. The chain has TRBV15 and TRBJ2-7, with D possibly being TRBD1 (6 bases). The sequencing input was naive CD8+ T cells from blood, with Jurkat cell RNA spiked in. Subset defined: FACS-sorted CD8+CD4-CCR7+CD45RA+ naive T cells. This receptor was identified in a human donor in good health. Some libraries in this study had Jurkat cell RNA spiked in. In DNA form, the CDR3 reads TGTGCCACCAGTACGGACAGCTACGAGCAGTACTTC. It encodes CATSTDSYEQYF.